This T cell receptor (beta chain) was identified in a study of identical twins (dated by TCRdb to 2015 to 2016). In terms of the full investigation: To test whether fetal clonotypes persist, this study deep-sequenced TCR alpha and beta repertoires from monozygotic twins, from unrelated adults of various ages, and from cord blood. To rule out contamination, the twin experiments were replicated at different times with different library preparation protocols. General conclusions and limits of the study: Because the same donors could not be followed over many years, the conclusions relied on cross-sectional statistical analysis. Out-of-frame TCR alpha sequences shared between twins showed an excess of low generation-probability sequences compared with coincidental sharing between unrelated individuals. Invariant T cells such as MAIT and iNKT could partly confound zero-insertion analyses, though diverse VJ usage argued against this for most clonotypes. In monozygotic twins, out-of-frame TCR alpha sharing was systematically underestimated by recombination models, although the models agreed with sharing between unrelated individuals. A weaker excess of twin sharing was found in beta out-of-frame sequences because the signal-to-noise ratio was lowered by fewer shared sequences. Abundant cord blood beta clonotypes carried fewer insertions; young adult naive repertoires showed a weaker similar trend, while memory repertoires showed none.

A word on this clonotype: Its antigen specificity is not known. No base-level quality is on record; no much larger clone is a single base apart.

Only healthy Caucasian donors were included. The twin cohort comprised three pairs of female monozygotic twins, all aged roughly 18 to 30 years. Peripheral blood mononuclear cells were used as the source from which RNA for TCR libraries was isolated. The CDR3 has 16 amino acids, counting the end cysteine and phenylalanine. Of the read, only the CDR3 DNA is kept; its 48 bases are in frame from base 1. V is pared back by 4 bases and J by 2 bases, with 15 bases lying between the germline termini. The germline V gene encodes CDR1 KGHDR and CDR2 SFDVKD. Library prep was done by 5' RACE. Reads for this sample came from an Illumina HiSeq 2000. A universal primer binding site was added through template switching, and the final cDNA carried a unique molecular identifier so that TCR cDNA molecules could be counted accurately. First-strand cDNA for TCR alpha and beta chains was synthesized from specific primers in the conserved constant-segment region. To control for contamination, each cDNA library was double barcoded with a SMART-Mk sample barcode plus Illumina barcodes. TruSeq adapter sequences along with Illumina sample barcodes were introduced in two successive PCR steps. The TCR alpha and beta cDNA libraries were sequenced on the Illumina HiSeq platform using custom primers. As for how the authors treated the data: Unique molecular identifiers were extracted from raw reads with MiGEC, and CDR3 positions were determined with MiXCR. Recombination models were inferred per individual with the repgenHMM and IGoR tools using an EM algorithm. Shared clonotype analysis was performed with the tcR package in R, normalizing sharing by the product of cloneset sizes. To study raw recombination free of thymic and clonal selection effects, out-of-frame nonproductive sequences were analyzed. The public reads were reanalyzed by TCRdb: fastp trimming at Q25, MiXCR alignment, in-frame beta chains only. When rows share a CDR3 protein, they turn into one entry using the most common DNA and genes. These V and J calls are TCRdb output, not the study's own analysis. The sample table lists fewer than 650,000 distinct CDR3 sequences, roughly 7.1% of them with a count of one. Around 1.6% of the sample is held by the ten biggest clonotypes.

These data also featured in a second study, about yellow fever vaccine responses in identical twins. Per the second study: According to the authors, the vaccine-induced T cell response in identical twins seemed to be partly convergent and partly specific to each individual. Focusing on identical twins, the study followed the T cell clones that responded to the vaccine, and did so with precision.

The rearranged chain carries TRBV24-1 and TRBJ2-3, with no reliable assignment of the D segment. The specimen was PBMCs. This sequence was found in a woman aged 18-30 years in good health. The CDR3 amino acid sequence is: CATSDAAILPTDTQYF. The DNA sequence follows: TGTGCCACCAGTGACGCGGCCATCCTTCCCACAGATACGCAGTATTTT.